The clone carrying this T cell receptor beta chain was seen ten or more times. MiXCR was run by TCRdb on the RT-PCR reads, yielding one entry per CDR3 protein. The sample holds about 830,000 distinct CDR3 sequences, under 20% seen once. The CDR3 extends over 13 amino acids. V was trimmed by 2 bases and J by 6 bases, leaving 10 bases between them. CDR1 is SEHNR, CDR2 FQNEAQ, per germline (reference sequence). This sample is part of a study of response to subunit inactivated influenza vaccine. The sample here was PBMCs from blood, taken around 5 days after vaccination. The gene calls are TRBV7-9 and TRBJ1-2; no reliable D call. The receptor was isolated from a man between 45 and 60 years old who received an inactivated influenza vaccine. CDR3 region: CASSLPRRDGYTF. The CDR3 DNA sequence: TGTGCCAGCAGCTTACCCCGAAGGGATGGCTACACCTTC.